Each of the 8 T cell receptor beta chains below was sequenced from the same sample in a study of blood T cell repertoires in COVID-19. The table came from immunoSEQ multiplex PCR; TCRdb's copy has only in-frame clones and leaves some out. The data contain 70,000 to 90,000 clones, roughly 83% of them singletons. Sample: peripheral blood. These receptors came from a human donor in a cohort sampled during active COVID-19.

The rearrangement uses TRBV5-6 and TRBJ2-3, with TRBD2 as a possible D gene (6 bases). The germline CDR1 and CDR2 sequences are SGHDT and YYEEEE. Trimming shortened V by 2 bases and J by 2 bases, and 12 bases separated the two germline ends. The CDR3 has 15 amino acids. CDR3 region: CASSFPEGPTDTQYF. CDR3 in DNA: TGTGCCAGCAGCTTTCCGGAGGGGCCCACAGATACGCAGTATTTT.

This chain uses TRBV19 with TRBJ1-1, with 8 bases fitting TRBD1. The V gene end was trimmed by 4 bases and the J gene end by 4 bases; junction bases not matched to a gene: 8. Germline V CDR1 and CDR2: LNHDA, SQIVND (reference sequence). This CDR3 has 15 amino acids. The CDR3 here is CASSTFGQGGTEAFF. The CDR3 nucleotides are TGTGCCAGTAGTACCTTTGGACAGGGAGGCACTGAAGCTTTCTTT.

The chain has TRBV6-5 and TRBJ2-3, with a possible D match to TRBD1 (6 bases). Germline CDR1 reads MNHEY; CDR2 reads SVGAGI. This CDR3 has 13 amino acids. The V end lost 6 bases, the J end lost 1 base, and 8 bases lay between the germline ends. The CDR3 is CASRDSGTDTQYF. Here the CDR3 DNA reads TGTGCCAGCAGGGACAGTGGCACAGATACGCAGTATTTT.

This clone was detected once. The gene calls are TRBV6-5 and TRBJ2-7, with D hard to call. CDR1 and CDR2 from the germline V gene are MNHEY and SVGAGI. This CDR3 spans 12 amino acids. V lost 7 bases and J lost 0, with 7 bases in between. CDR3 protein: CASTAGSYEQYF. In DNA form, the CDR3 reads TGTGCCAGCACCGCCGGCTCCTACGAGCAGTACTTC.

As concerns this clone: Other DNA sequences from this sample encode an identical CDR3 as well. The DNA for the CDR3 is TGTGCCAGCAGTGACGGCGGCTACGAGCAGTACTTC. Translation: CASSDGGYEQYF. V is TRBV2 and J is TRBJ2-7; no firm D call. Trimming removed 3 bases at V and 3 bases at J, with 6 bases between. In germline, CDR1 is SNHLY, CDR2 FYNNEI. The CDR3 extends over 12 amino acids.

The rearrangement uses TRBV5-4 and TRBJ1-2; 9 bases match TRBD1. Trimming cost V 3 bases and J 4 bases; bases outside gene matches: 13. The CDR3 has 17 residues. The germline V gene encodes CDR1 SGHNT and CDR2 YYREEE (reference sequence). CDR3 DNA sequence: TGTGCCAGCAGCTGGCCCCACGGGACAGGGCTTTCCTATGGCTACACCTTC. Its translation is CASSWPHGTGLSYGYTF.

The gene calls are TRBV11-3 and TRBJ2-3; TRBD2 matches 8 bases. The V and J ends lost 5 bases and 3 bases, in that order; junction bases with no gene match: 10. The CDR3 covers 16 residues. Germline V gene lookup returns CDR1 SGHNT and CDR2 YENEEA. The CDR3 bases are TGTGCCAGCAGCCGAGGGGGAACTAGCGGAACAGATACGCAGTATTTT. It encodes CASSRGGTSGTDTQYF.

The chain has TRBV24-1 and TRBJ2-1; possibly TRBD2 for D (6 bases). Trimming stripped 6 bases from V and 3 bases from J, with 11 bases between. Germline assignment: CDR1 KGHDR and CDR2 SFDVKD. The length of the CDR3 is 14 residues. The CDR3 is CATSIGTHYNEQFF. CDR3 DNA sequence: TGTGCCACCAGTATCGGGACTCACTACAATGAGCAGTTCTTC.